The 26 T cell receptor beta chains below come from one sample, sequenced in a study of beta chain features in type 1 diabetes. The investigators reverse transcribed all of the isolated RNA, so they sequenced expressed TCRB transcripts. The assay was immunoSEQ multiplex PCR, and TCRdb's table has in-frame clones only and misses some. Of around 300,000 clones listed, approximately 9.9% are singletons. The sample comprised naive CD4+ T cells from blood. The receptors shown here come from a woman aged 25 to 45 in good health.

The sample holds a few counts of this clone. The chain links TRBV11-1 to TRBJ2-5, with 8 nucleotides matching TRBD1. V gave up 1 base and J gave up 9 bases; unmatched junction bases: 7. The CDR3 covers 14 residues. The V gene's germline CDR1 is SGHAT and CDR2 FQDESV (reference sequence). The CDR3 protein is CASSLVGDRNAQYF. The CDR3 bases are TGTGCCAGCAGCTTAGTAGGGGACAGGAATGCCCAGTACTTC.

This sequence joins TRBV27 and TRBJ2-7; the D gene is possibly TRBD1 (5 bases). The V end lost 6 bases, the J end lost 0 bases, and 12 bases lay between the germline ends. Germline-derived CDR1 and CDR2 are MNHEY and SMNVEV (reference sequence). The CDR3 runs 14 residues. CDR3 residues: CASSPRASSYEQYF. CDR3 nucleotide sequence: TGTGCCAGCAGCCCCAGGGCCAGCTCCTACGAGCAGTACTTC.

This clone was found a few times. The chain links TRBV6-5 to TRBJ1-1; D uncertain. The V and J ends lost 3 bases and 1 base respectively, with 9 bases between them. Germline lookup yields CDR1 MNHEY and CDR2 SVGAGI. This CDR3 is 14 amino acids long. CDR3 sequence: CASSYMTGNTEAFF. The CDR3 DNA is TGTGCCAGCAGTTATATGACGGGGAACACTGAAGCTTTCTTT.

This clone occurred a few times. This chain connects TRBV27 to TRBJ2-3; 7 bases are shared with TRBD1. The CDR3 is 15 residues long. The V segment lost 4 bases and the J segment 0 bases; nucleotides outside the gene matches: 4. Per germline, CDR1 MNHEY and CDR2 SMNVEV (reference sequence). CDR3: CASSYRGPSTDTQYF. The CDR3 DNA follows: TGTGCCAGCAGTTACAGGGGTCCTAGCACAGATACGCAGTATTTT.

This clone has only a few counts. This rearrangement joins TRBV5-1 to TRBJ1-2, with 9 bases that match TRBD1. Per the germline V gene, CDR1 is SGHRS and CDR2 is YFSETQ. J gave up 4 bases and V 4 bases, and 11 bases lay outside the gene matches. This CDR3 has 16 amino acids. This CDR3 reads CASSEDRGSFFYGYTF. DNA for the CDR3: TGCGCCAGCAGCGAGGACAGGGGATCGTTCTTCTATGGCTACACCTTC.

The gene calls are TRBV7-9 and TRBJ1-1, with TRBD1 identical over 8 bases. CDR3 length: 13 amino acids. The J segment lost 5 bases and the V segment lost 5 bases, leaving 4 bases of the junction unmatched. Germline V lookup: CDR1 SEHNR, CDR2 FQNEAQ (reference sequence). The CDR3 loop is CASSRDRGTEAFF. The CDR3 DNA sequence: TGTGCCAGCAGCAGAGACAGGGGAACTGAAGCTTTCTTT.

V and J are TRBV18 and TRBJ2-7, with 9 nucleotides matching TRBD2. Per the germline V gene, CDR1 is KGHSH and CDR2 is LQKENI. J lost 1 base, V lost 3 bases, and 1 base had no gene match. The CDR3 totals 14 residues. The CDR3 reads CASSPRGGSYEQYF. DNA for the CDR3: TGTGCCAGCTCACCGCGGGGGGGATCCTACGAGCAGTACTTC.

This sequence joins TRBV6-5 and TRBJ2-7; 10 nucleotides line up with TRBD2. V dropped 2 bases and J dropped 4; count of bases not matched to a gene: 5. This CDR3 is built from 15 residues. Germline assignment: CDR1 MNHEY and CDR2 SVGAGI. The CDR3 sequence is CASSYPSGSKYEQYF. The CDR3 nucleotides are TGTGCCAGCAGTTACCCTAGCGGGAGTAAATACGAGCAGTACTTC.

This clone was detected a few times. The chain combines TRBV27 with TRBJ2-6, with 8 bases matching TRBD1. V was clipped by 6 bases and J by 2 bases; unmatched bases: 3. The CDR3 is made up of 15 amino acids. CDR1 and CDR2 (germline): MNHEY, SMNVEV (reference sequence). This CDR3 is CASRGQGAGANVLTF. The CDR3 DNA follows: TGTGCCAGCAGAGGACAGGGAGCTGGGGCCAACGTCCTGACTTTC. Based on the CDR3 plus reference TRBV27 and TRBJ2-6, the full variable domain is EAQVTQNPRYLITVTGKKLTVTCSQNMNHEYMSWYRQDPGLGLRQIYYSMNVEVTDKGDVPEGYKVSRKEKRNFPLILESPSPNQTSLYFCASRGQGAGANVLTFGAGSRLTVL.

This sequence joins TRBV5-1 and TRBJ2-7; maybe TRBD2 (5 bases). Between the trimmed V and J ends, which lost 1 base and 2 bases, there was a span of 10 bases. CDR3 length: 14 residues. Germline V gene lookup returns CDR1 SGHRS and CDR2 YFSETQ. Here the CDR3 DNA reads TGCGCCAGCAGCTTGAGCGGCGGACCCTACGAGCAGTACTTC. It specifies CASSLSGGPYEQYF.

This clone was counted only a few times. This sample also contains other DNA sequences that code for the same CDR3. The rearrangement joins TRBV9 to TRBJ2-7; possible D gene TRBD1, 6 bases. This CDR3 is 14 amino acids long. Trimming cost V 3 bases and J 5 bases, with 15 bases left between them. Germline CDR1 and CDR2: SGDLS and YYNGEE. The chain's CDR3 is CASSETTGIHEQYF. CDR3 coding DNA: TGTGCCAGCAGCGAAACGACAGGTATCCACGAGCAGTACTTC.

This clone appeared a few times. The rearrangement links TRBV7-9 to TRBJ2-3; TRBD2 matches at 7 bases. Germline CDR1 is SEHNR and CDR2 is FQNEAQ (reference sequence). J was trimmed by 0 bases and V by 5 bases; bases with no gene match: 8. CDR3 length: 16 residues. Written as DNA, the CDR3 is TGTGCCAGCAGCCGTCGACTAGCCGCTAGCACAGATACGCAGTATTTT. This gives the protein CASSRRLAASTDTQYF.

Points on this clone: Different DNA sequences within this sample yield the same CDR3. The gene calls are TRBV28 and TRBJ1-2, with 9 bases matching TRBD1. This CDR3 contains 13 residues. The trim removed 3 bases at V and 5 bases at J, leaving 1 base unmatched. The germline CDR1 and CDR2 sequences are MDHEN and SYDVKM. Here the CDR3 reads CASSLGQGYGYTF. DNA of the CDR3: TGTGCCAGCAGTTTGGGACAGGGATATGGCTACACCTTC.

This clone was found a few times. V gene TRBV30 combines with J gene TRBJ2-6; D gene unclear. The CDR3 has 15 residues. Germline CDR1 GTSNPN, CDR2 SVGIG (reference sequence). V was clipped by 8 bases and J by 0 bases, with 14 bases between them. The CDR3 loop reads CALVPVSSGANVLTF. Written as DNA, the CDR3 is TGTGCCCTTGTACCAGTCTCCTCTGGGGCCAACGTCCTGACTTTC.

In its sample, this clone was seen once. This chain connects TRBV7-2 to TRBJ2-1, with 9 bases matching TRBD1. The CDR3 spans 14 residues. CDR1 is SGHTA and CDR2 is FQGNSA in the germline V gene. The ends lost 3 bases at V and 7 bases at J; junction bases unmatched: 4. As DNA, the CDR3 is TGTGCCAGCAGCTTTTCCGGGACAGGGAATGAGCAGTTCTTC. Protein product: CASSFSGTGNEQFF. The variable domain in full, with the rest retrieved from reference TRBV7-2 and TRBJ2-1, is GAGVSQSPSNKVTEKGKDVELRCDPISGHTALYWYRQSLGQGLEFLIYFQGNSAPDKSGLPSDRFSAERTGGSVSTLTIQRTQQEDSAVYLCASSFSGTGNEQFFGPGTRLTVL.

CDR3 nucleotide sequence: TGTGCCAGCAGCCTTAGTAGAGGGGAGACCCAGTACTTC. Translated, it gives CASSLSRGETQYF. The V gene is TRBV11-2, the J gene TRBJ2-5; the D gene is possibly TRBD2 (5 bases). This CDR3 spans 13 amino acids. V dropped 5 bases and J dropped 5 bases, with 12 bases sitting between them. The V gene's germline CDR1 is SGHAT and CDR2 FQNNGV.

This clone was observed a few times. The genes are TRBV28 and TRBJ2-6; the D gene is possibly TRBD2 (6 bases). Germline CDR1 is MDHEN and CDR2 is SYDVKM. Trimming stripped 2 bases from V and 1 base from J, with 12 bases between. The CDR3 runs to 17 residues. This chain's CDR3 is CASSLRGLYSGANVLTF. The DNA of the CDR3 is TGTGCCAGCAGTTTAAGGGGACTTTATTCTGGGGCCAACGTCCTGACTTTC.

Here the CDR3 reads CASSPTGTGNQPQHF. DNA of the CDR3: TGTGCCAGCAGCCCAACCGGGACAGGCAATCAGCCCCAGCATTTT. The V and J genes are TRBV7-9 and TRBJ1-5, with 7 bases matching TRBD1. The V gene end was trimmed by 5 bases and the J gene end by 2 bases; junction bases not matched to a gene: 6. There are 15 residues in the CDR3. CDR1 SEHNR and CDR2 FQNEAQ come from the germline V gene (reference sequence).

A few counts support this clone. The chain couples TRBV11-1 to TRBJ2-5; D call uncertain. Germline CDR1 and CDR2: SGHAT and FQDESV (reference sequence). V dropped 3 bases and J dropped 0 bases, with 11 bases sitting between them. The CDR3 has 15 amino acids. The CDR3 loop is CASSFAGQDQETQYF. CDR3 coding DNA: TGTGCCAGCAGCTTTGCTGGGCAGGACCAAGAGACCCAGTACTTC. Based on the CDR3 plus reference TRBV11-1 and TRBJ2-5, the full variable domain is EAEVAQSPRYKITEKSQAVAFWCDPISGHATLYWYRQILGQGPELLVQFQDESVVDDSQLPKDRFSAERLKGVDSTLKIQPAELGDSAMYLCASSFAGQDQETQYFGPGTRLLVL.

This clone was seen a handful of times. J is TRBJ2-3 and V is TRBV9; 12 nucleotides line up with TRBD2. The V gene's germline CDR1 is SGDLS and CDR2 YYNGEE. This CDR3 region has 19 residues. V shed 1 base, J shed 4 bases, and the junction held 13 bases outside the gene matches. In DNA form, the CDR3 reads TGTGCCAGCAGCGTATTAGGGGCGACTAGCGGGAGTTCGCCAGATACGCAGTATTTT. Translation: CASSVLGATSGSSPDTQYF. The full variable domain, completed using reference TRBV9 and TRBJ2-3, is DSGVTQTPKHLITATGQRVTLRCSPRSGDLSVYWYQQSLDQGLQFLIQYYNGEERAKGNILERFSAQQFPDLHSELNLSSLELGDSALYFCASSVLGATSGSSPDTQYFGPGTRLTVL.

CDR3 coding DNA: TGTGCCAGCTCCCCGGGGACAACTAATGAAAAACTGTTTTTT. This translates into CASSPGTTNEKLFF. V gene TRBV18 combines with J gene TRBJ1-4, with D uncertain. Germline loops: CDR1 KGHSH, CDR2 LQKENI. The CDR3 consists of 14 residues. V shed 6 bases and J shed 0 bases, with 8 bases lying between them.

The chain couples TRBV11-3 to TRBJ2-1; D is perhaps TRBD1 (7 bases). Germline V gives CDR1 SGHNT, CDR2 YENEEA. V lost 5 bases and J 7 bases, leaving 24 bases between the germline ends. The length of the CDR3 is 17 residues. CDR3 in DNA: TGTGCCAGCAGCCAGTACAGCAGGGGGGCGATATGGAATGAGCAGTTCTTC. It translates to CASSQYSRGAIWNEQFF.

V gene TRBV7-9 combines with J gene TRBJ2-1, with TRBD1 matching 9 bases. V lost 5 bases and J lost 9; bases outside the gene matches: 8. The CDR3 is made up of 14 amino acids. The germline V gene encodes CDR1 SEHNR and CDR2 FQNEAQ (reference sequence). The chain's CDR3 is CASSQQGAQGEQFF. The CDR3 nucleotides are TGTGCCAGCAGCCAACAGGGGGCACAGGGTGAGCAGTTCTTC. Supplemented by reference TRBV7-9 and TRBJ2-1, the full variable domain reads DTGVSQNPRHKITKRGQNVTFRCDPISEHNRLYWYRQTLGQGPEFLTYFQNEAQLEKSRLLSDRFSAERPKGSFSTLEIQRTEQGDSAMYLCASSQQGAQGEQFFGPGTRLTVL.

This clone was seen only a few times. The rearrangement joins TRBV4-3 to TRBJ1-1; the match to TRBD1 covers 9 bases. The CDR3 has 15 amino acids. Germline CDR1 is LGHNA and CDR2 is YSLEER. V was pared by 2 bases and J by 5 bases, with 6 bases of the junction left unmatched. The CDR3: CASSQTQGAKTEAFF. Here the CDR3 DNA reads TGCGCCAGCAGCCAAACACAGGGGGCGAAGACTGAAGCTTTCTTT.

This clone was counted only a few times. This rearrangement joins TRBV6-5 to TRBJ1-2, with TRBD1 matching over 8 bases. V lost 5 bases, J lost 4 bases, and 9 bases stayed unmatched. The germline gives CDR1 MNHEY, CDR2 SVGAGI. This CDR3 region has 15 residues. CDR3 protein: CASSTGQGLAYGYTF. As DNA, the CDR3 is TGTGCCAGCAGTACCGGACAGGGCTTAGCCTATGGCTACACCTTC.

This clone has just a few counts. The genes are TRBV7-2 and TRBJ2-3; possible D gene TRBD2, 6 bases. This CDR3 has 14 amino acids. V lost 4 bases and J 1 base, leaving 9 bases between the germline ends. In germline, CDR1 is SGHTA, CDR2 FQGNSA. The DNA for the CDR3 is TGTGCCAGCAGCTCGAGCGGGCGCACAGATACGCAGTATTTT. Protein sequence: CASSSSGRTDTQYF.